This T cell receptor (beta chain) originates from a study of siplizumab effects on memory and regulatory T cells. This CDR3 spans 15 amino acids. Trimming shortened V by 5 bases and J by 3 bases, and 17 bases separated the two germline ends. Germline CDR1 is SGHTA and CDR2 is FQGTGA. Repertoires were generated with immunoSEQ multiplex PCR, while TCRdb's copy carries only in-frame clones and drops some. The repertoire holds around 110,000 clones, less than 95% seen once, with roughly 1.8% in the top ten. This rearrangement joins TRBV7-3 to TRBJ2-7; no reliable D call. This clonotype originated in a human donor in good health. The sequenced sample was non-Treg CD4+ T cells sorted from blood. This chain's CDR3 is CASSHCRPTYYEQYF. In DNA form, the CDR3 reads TGTGCCAGCAGCCATTGTCGCCCAACGTACTACGAGCAGTACTTC.